This TCR beta chain was documented in a study of identical twins. This clonotype was counted between two and nine times. The target antigen is unknown. Points from the study as a whole: Modelling underestimated the level of out-of-frame TCR alpha sharing observed in monozygotic twins.

V lost 5 bases, J lost 5 bases, and 16 bases lay in between. The CDR3 covers 14 residues. TCRdb re-analysed the 5' RACE reads in MiXCR, keeping a single row per CDR3 protein. The sample consists of 600,000 to 700,000 distinct CDR3 sequences, approximately 22% of them appearing once. This sample also appeared in a second study, on T cells expressing NK-cell markers. Turning to that study: In the group of eight sequenced donors, seven were HCMV-seropositive and one was seronegative.

The V gene is TRBV12-3 or TRBV12-4, the J gene TRBJ2-7, with a possible D match to TRBD2 (5 bases). This TCR derives from a woman between 18 and 30 years old in good health. The specimen sequenced was PBMCs. CDR3: CASSAGRLADEQYF. The CDR3 DNA reads TGTGCCAGCAGTGCCGGGCGTCTAGCCGACGAGCAGTACTTC.